Sequencing of this TCR beta chain was carried out in a study of blood T cell repertoires in COVID-19. Study as a whole: Sites across the United States, Italy and Spain contributed samples from acute and convalescent COVID-19. The analysed material was cDNA or gDNA that came from T cells, B-cell-depleted T cells, or PBMCs.

How the authors handled the data: Scientists estimated how many nucleated cells there were by amplifying reference gene primers. This table comes from immunoSEQ multiplex PCR, and its TCRdb copy is limited to in-frame clones, with some not included. V and J calls and clone size come straight from that table; D and trimming were deduced from the DNA. Of about 170,000 clones listed, approximately 85% are singletons. This clone was seen just once. Trimming took 7 bases from V and 5 from J; bases not matched to a gene: 7. This CDR3 is 13 amino acids long. Germline V gene lookup returns CDR1 LNHDA and CDR2 SQIVND (reference sequence).

The clonotype was recovered from a man aged 55 to 69 who had recovered from COVID-19. The sequenced material came from peripheral blood. V usage is TRBV19 and J usage is TRBJ2-5; 7 bases are a match to TRBD1. This CDR3 is CASISTGSETQYF. CDR3 bases: TGTGCCAGTATCTCGACAGGGTCTGAGACCCAGTACTTC.